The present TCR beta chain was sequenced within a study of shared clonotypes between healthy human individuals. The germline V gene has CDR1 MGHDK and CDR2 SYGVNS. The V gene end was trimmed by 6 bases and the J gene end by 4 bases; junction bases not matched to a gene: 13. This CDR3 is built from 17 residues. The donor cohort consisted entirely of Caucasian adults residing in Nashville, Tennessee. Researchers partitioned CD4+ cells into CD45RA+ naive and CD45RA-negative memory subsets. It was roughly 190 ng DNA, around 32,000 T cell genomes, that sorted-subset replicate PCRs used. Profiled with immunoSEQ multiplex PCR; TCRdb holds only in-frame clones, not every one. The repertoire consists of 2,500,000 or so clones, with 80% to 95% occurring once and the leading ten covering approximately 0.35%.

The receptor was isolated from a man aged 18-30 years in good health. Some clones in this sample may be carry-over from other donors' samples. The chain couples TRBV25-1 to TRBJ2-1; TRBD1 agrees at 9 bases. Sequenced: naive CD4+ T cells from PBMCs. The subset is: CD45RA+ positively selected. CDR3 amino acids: CASSGGNTGGLYNEQFF. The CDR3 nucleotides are TGTGCCAGCAGCGGTGGAAATACAGGGGGCTTGTACAATGAGCAGTTCTTC.